The 6 T cell receptor beta chains listed next were all sequenced from one sample in a study of blood T cell repertoires in COVID-19. Clones were read by immunoSEQ multiplex PCR, and TCRdb kept only the in-frame ones, dropping some. Seen here are about 140,000 clones, 65% to 90% observed once, and the top ten hold 2.5% to 3%. The sequenced sample was peripheral blood. These receptor sequences come from a man aged 45 to 65 with acute or convalescent COVID-19.

This clone was recorded once. The CDR3 region is CASSSQGATEAFF. CDR3 DNA: TGTGCCAGCAGTTCGCAGGGTGCCACTGAAGCTTTCTTT. V gene TRBV12-3 or TRBV12-4 combines with J gene TRBJ1-1, with TRBD1 as a possible D gene (5 bases). The CDR3 consists of 13 residues. The ends were cut back, 4 bases at V and 4 bases at J, with 10 bases in the middle.

The rearrangement uses TRBV3-1 (or the pseudogene TRBV3-2) and TRBJ2-7, with 10 bases lining up with TRBD1. V gave up 4 bases and J gave up 6 bases; unmatched junction bases: 3. This CDR3 comprises 13 residues. CDR1 and CDR2 from the germline V gene are LGHDT and YNNKEL (reference sequence). The CDR3 region is CASSRDRGPEQYF. CDR3 in DNA: TGTGCCAGCAGCCGGGACAGGGGTCCCGAGCAGTACTTC.

The CDR3 DNA reads as TGTGCCAGCAGGGGGACAGCTTATGGAAACACCATATATTTT. Translating gives CASRGTAYGNTIYF. The chain has TRBV6-5 and TRBJ1-3, with 7 nucleotides matching TRBD1. CDR1 and CDR2 from the germline V gene are MNHEY and SVGAGI. V was clipped by 6 bases and J by 3 bases; unmatched bases: 5. The length of the CDR3 is 14 residues.

The gene calls are TRBV3-1 (or the pseudogene TRBV3-2) and TRBJ1-3, with 9 bases that match TRBD1. The CDR3 covers 14 residues. Germline loops: CDR1 LGHDT, CDR2 YNNKEL (reference sequence). V lost 4 bases, J lost 2 bases, and 0 bases stayed unmatched. The CDR3 protein is CASSRQGAGNTIYF. CDR3 in DNA: TGTGCCAGCAGCCGACAGGGGGCTGGAAACACCATATATTTT.

The chain uses TRBV7-9 and TRBJ2-3; 7 positions match TRBD1. Germline assignment: CDR1 SEHNR and CDR2 FQNEAQ (reference sequence). This CDR3 is 16 amino acids long. V lost 1 base and J lost 0; bases outside the gene matches: 4. CDR3 in DNA: TGTGCCAGCAGCTTAGGACAGGGTACTAGCACAGATACGCAGTATTTT. As protein: CASSLGQGTSTDTQYF.

The chain couples TRBV11-3 to TRBJ2-7; no reliable D call. This CDR3 comprises 14 residues. Trimming took 2 bases from V and 0 from J, leaving 8 bases between them. The germline gives CDR1 SGHNT, CDR2 YENEEA. In nucleotides, the CDR3 is TGTGCCAGCAGCTTATTCCGGAGCTCCTACGAGCAGTACTTC. Its translation is CASSLFRSSYEQYF.